These T cell receptor beta chains were read from a single sample in a study of blood T cells in healthy people across ages. MiXCR was run by TCRdb on the 5' RACE reads, yielding one entry per CDR3 protein. The data contain fewer than 800,000 distinct CDR3 sequences, approximately 49% of them singletons. Sequenced material: blood. These receptors all stem from a woman aged 60-70 years in good health. Each CDR3 is given with its conserved first and last residue. Each record gives: clone size, J gene, V gene, D gene, CDR3 protein, CDR3 DNA. A D gene is named only where the DNA matches it firmly. Expanded clones are given a class, and other clones once, few, many or no size at all.

NA	TRBJ1-6	TRBV29-1	NA	CSVRRWTPLHF	TGCAGCGTCCGACGGTGGACACCCCTCCACTTT
NA	TRBJ1-1	TRBV6-6	NA	CASSSGGEEAFF	TGTGCCAGCAGTTCTGGGGGCGAGGAAGCTTTCTTT
NA	TRBJ1-1	TRBV28	NA	CASRSQFTEAFF	TGTGCCAGCAGGTCACAATTTACTGAAGCTTTCTTT
many	TRBJ2-3	TRBV28	NA	CASSLTDTQYF	TGTGCCAGCAGCTTAACAGATACGCAGTATTTT
NA	TRBJ2-7	TRBV6-1	TRBD1	CASSDPGQGSYEQYF	TGTGCCAGCAGTGATCCGGGACAGGGTTCCTACGAGCAGTACTTC
NA	TRBJ2-3	TRBV25-1	NA	CASSPSFPSRRVSTDTQYF	TGTGCCAGCTCTCCCTCCTTTCCTAGCAGGAGGGTTAGCACAGATACGCAGTATTTT
NA	TRBJ2-1	TRBV30	NA	CAWRTSLYNEQFF	TGTGCCTGGAGAACGTCACTCTACAATGAGCAGTTCTTC
few	TRBJ2-5	TRBV29-1	TRBD2	CSVVRLAGQETQYF	TGCAGCGTTGTTCGACTAGCGGGCCAAGAGACCCAGTACTTC
few	TRBJ1-2	TRBV4-1	NA	CASSQVGGRPYGYTF	TGCGCCAGCAGCCAAGTAGGTGGGAGGCCCTATGGCTACACCTTC
NA	TRBJ2-3	TRBV6-5	TRBD2	CAAGLAESTDTQYF	TGTGCCGCGGGGCTAGCGGAAAGCACAGATACGCAGTATTTT
NA	TRBJ2-5	TRBV5-8	TRBD2	CASRTSGRTSEQYF	TGTGCCAGCAGGACTAGCGGGAGGACAAGTGAGCAGTACTTC
NA	TRBJ2-2	TRBV5-5	NA	CASSLGSGINTGELFF	TGTGCCAGCAGCTTGGGGTCAGGGATCAACACCGGGGAGCTGTTTTTT